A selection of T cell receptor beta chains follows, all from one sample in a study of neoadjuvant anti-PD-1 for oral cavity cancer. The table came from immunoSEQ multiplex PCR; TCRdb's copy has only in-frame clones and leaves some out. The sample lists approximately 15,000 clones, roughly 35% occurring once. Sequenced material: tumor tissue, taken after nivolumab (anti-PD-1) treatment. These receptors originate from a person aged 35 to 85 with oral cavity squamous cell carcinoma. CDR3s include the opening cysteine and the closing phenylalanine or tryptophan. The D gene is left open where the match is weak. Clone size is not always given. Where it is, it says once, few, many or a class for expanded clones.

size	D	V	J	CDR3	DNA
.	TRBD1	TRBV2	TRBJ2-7	CASSAGQGFSYEQYF	TGTGCCAGCAGTGCCGGACAGGGCTTCTCCTACGAGCAGTACTTC
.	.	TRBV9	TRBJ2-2	CASSVAGTPNTGELFF	TGTGCCAGCAGCGTAGCAGGGACACCTAACACCGGGGAGCTGTTTTTT
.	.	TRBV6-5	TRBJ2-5	CASSRGHRWQETQYF	TGTGCCAGCAGCCGTGGGCACAGGTGGCAAGAGACCCAGTACTTC
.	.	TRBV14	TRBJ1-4	CASSPIGNEKLFF	TGTGCCAGCAGCCCCATTGGGAATGAAAAACTGTTTTTT
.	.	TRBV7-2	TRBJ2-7	CASSIRVGEQYF	TGTGCCAGCAGCATCAGGGTTGGGGAGCAGTACTTC
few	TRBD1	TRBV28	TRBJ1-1	CASSATDRRRPEAFF	TGTGCCAGCAGTGCAACGGACAGGAGACGGCCTGAAGCTTTCTTT
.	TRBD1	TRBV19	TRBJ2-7	CASSISPDRGTYEQYF	TGTGCCAGTAGTATTTCGCCGGACAGGGGAACCTACGAGCAGTACTTC
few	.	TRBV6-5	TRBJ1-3	CASSWDIFSGNTIYF	TGTGCCAGCAGTTGGGACATATTCTCTGGAAACACCATATATTTT
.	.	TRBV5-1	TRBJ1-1	CASSLGGPMNTEAFF	TGCGCCAGCAGCTTGGGAGGACCCATGAACACTGAAGCTTTCTTT
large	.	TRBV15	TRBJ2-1	CATSRESRNEQFF	TGTGCCACCAGCAGAGAATCCAGGAATGAGCAGTTCTTC
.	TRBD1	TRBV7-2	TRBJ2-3	CASSPPGQSTDTQYF	TGTGCCAGCAGCCCACCGGGACAGAGCACAGATACGCAGTATTTT
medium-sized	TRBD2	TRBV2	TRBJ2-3	CASRTTSGATDTQYF	TGTGCCAGCAGAACGACTAGCGGGGCTACAGATACGCAGTATTTT
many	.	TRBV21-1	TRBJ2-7	CASSKVGAAYEQYF	TGTGCCAGCAGCAAAGTTGGGGCCGCCTACGAGCAGTACTTC
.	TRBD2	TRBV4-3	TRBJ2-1	CASSQDPSGDLFSDEQFF	TGCGCCAGCAGCCAAGATCCCAGCGGGGACTTGTTTAGCGATGAGCAGTTCTTC
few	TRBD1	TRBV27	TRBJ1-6	CASSRATGTGSSPLHF	TGTGCCAGCAGTCGAGCTACCGGGACAGGGAGTTCACCCCTCCACTTT
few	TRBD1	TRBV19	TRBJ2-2	CASSLRTGLATGELFF	TGTGCCAGTAGTCTCCGGACAGGGTTGGCCACCGGGGAGCTGTTTTTT
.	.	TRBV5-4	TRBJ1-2	CASSLDSRDPGRYGYTF	TGTGCCAGCAGCTTGGATAGCCGGGACCCCGGGAGGTATGGCTACACCTTC
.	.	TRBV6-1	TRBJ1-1	CASSEAGDGEAFF	TGTGCCAGCAGTGAAGCGGGGGATGGTGAAGCTTTCTTT
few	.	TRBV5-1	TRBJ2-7	CASSLEVGRGSYEQYF	TGCGCCAGCAGCTTGGAGGTTGGACGGGGGAGCTACGAGCAGTACTTC
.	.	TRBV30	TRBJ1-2	CAWIGANYGYTF	TGTGCCTGGATTGGGGCGAACTATGGCTACACCTTC
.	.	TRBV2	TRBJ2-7	CASSRGRGDYEQYF	TGTGCCAGCAGTCGAGGCAGGGGGGATTACGAGCAGTACTTC
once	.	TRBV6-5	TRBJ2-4	CASSNKNIQYF	TGTGCCAGCAGTAACAAAAACATTCAGTACTTC
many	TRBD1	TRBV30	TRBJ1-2	CAWSGVGGLRRGYTF	TGTGCCTGGAGTGGGGTAGGGGGCTTAAGACGTGGCTACACCTTC
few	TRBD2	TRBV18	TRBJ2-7	CASSLAGGPTYEQYF	TGTGCCAGCTCTTTAGCGGGGGGCCCTACCTACGAGCAGTACTTC
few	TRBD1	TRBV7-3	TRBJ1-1	CASSSTTGYTEAFF	TGTGCCAGCAGCTCCACGACAGGGTACACTGAAGCTTTCTTT
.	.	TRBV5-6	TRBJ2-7	CASSLGQLGTYEQYF	TGTGCCAGCAGCTTGGGGCAGCTGGGGACCTACGAGCAGTACTTC
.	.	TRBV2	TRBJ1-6	CASKTERDSYNSPLHF	TGTGCCAGCAAGACGGAGAGAGATTCCTATAATTCACCCCTCCACTTT
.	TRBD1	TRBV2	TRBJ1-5	CASRGDREQPQHF	TGTGCCAGCAGGGGGGACAGGGAACAGCCCCAGCATTTT
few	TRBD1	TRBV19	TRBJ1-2	CASSSGYRGGGYTF	TGTGCCAGTAGTAGCGGGTACAGGGGCGGGGGCTACACCTTC
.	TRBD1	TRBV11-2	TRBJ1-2	CASSLDGTAYGYTF	TGTGCCAGCAGCTTAGATGGGACAGCTTATGGCTACACCTTC
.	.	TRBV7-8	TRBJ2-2	CASSLAPTYTGELFF	TGTGCCAGCAGCTTAGCTCCCACGTACACCGGGGAGCTGTTTTTT
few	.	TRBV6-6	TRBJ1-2	CASRTTQGNYGYTF	TGTGCCAGCAGGACGACACAGGGTAACTATGGCTACACCTTC
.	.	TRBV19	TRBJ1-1	CASSIGAQLRNTEAFF	TGTGCCAGTAGTATAGGAGCCCAGCTACGCAACACTGAAGCTTTCTTT
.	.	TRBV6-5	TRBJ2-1	CASSYRGADNEQFF	TGTGCCAGCAGTTACCGGGGGGCAGACAATGAGCAGTTCTTC
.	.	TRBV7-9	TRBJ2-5	CASGIGGGETQYF	TGTGCCAGCGGGATCGGGGGTGGGGAGACCCAGTACTTC
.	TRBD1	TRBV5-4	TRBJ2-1	CASSSWGTGYYNEQFF	TGTGCCAGCAGCTCTTGGGGGACAGGGTATTACAATGAGCAGTTCTTC
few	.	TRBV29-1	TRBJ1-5	CSVGNEGQPQHF	TGCAGCGTTGGGAATGAAGGCCAGCCCCAGCATTTT
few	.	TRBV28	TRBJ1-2	CASSPQNGAGYTF	TGTGCCAGCAGTCCACAAAACGGGGCTGGCTACACCTTC
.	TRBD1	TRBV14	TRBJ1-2	CASSRTGSIGSTF	TGTGCCAGCAGCCGGACAGGATCAATTGGTTCCACCTTC
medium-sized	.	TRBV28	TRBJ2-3	CASSLRDTQYF	TGTGCCAGCTCCCTTCGAGATACGCAGTATTTT
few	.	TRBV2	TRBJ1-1	CASNPDSPIGAFF	TGTGCCAGCAATCCAGACTCCCCGATTGGAGCTTTCTTT
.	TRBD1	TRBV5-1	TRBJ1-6	CASSLEGQSSYNSPLHF	TGCGCCAGCAGCTTGGAGGGACAGAGCTCCTATAATTCACCCCTCCACTTT
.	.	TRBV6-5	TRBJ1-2	CASSLSADKGYTF	TGTGCCAGCAGTTTATCGGCAGATAAGGGCTACACCTTC
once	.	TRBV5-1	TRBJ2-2	CASTPSPIGTEDTGELFF	TGCGCCAGCACTCCAAGCCCGATCGGGACGGAGGACACCGGGGAGCTGTTTTTT
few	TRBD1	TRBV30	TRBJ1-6	CAWSTLDRGLNSPLHF	TGTGCCTGGAGTACCCTGGACAGGGGGCTTAATTCACCCCTCCACTTT
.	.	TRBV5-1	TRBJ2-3	CASSLGGLDTQYF	TGCGCCAGCAGCTTGGGGGGCTTAGATACGCAGTATTTT
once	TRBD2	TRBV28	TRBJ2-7	CASSSVGRGATPYEQYF	TGTGCCAGCAGTAGTGTGGGGCGGGGGGCGACGCCCTACGAGCAGTACTTC
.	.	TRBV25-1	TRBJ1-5	CASSEVGGYNQPQHF	TGTGCCAGCAGTGAGGTCGGGGGCTACAATCAGCCCCAGCATTTT
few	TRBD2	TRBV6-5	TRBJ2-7	CASAPGGGVNEQYF	TGTGCCAGCGCTCCGGGAGGGGGGGTCAACGAGCAGTACTTC
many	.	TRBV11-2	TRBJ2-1	CASSLGVSYEQFF	TGTGCCAGCAGCTTAGGGGTCAGCTATGAGCAGTTCTTC
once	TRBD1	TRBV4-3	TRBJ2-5	CASSPGQLKETQYF	TGCGCCAGCAGCCCGGGACAGCTAAAAGAGACCCAGTACTTC
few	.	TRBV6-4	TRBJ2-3	CASSGGADTQYF	TGTGCCAGCAGTGGAGGAGCAGATACGCAGTATTTT
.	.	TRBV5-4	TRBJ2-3	CASSPTGSDTQYF	TGTGCCAGCAGCCCGACAGGTTCAGATACGCAGTATTTT